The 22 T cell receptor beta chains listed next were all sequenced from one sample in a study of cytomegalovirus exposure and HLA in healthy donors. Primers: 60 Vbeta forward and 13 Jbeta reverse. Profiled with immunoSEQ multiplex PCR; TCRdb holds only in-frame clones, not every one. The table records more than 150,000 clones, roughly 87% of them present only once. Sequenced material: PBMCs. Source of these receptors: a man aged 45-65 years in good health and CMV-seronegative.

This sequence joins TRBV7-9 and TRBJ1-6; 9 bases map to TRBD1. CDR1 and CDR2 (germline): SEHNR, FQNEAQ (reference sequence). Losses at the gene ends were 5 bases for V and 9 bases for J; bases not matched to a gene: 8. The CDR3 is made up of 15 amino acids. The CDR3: CASSPPGQGISPLHF. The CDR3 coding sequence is TGTGCCAGCAGCCCACCGGGACAGGGAATTTCACCCCTCCACTTT.

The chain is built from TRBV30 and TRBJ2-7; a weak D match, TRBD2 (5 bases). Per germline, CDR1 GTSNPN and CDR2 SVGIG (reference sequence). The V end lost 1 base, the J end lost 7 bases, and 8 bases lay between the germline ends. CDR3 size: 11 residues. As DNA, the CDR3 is TGTGCCTGGAGTGCAAAGCGGGAGCAGTACTTC. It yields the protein CAWSAKREQYF. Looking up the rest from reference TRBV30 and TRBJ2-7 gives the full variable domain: SQTIHQWPATLVQPVGSPLSLECTVEGTSNPNLYWYRQAAGRGLQLLFYSVGIGQISSEVPQNLSASRPQDRQFILSSKKLLLSDSGFYLCAWSAKREQYFGPGTRLTVT.

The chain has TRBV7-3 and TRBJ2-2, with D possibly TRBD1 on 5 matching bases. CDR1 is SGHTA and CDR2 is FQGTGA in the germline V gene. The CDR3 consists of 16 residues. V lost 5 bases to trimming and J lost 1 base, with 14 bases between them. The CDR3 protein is CASSRTFTGNTGELFF. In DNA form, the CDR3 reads TGTGCCAGCAGCCGAACCTTTACAGGGAACACCGGGGAGCTGTTTTTT.

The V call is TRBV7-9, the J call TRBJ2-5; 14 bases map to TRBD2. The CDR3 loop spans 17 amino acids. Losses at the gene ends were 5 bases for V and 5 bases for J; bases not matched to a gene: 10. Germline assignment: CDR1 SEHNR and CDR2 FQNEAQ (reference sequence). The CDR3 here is CASSSGTSGGMVETQYF. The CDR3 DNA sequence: TGTGCCAGCAGCAGCGGGACTAGCGGGGGAATGGTGGAGACCCAGTACTTC.

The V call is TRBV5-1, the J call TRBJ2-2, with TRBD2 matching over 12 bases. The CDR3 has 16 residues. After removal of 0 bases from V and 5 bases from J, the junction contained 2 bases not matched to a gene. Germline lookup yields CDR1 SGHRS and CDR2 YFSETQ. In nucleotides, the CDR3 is TGCGCCAGCAGCTTGGGACTAGCGGGAGTAACCGGGGAGCTGTTTTTT. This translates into CASSLGLAGVTGELFF.

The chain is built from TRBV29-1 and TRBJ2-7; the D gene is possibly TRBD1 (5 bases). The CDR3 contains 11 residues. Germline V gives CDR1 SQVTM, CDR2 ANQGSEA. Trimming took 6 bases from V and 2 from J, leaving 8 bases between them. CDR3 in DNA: TGCAGCGTGACAGCTACCTACGAGCAGTACTTC. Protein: CSVTATYEQYF.

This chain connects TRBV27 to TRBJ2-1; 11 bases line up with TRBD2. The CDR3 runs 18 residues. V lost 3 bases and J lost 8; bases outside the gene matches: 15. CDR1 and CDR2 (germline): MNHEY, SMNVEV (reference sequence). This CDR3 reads CASSFWVNPSGGLHEQFF. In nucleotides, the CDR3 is TGTGCCAGCAGTTTTTGGGTGAACCCTAGCGGGGGGTTGCATGAGCAGTTCTTC.

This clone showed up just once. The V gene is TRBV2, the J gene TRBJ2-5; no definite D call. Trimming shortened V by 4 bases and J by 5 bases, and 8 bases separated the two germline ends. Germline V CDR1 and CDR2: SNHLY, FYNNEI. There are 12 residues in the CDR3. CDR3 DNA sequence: TGTGCCAGCAGTGGCAGTTCCGAGACCCAGTACTTC. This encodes CASSGSSETQYF.

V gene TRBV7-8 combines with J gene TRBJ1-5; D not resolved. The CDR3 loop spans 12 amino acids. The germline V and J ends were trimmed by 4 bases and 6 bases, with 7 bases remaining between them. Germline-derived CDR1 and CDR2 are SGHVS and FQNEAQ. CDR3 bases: TGTGCCAGCAGCTCCTCCGTTCAGCCCCAGCATTTT. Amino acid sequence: CASSSSVQPQHF.

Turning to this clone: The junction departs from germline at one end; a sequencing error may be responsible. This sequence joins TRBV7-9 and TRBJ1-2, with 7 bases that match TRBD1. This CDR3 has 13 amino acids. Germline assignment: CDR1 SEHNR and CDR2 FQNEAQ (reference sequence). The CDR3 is CSSSQQGWGGYTF. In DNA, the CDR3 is TGTTCCAGCAGTCAACAGGGGTGGGGTGGCTACACCTTC.

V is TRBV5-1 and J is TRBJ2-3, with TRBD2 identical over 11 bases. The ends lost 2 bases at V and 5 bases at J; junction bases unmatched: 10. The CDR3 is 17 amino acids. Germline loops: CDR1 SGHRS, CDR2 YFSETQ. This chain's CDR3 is CASSFSTSGSSLDTQYF. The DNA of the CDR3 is TGCGCCAGCAGCTTTTCAACTAGCGGGAGTTCTTTAGATACGCAGTATTTT.

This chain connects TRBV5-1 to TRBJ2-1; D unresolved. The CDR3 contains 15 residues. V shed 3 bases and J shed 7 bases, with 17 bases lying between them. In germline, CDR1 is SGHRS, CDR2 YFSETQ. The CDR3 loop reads CASSSTNPVLNEQFF. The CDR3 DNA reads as TGCGCCAGCAGCTCAACAAATCCCGTATTAAATGAGCAGTTCTTC.

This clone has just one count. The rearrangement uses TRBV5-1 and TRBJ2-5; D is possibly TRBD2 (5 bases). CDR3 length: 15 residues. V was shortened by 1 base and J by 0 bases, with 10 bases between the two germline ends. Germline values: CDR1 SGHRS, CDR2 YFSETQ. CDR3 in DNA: TGCGCCAGCAGCTTGTGGGCGGGTTACCAAGAGACCCAGTACTTC. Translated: CASSLWAGYQETQYF.

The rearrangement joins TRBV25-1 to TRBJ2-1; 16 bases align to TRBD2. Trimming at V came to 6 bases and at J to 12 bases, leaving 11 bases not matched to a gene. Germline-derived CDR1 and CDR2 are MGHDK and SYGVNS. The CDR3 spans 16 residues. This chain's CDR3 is CASRLGTSGRATGQFF. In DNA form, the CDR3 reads TGTGCCAGCAGACTCGGGACTAGCGGGAGGGCCACGGGGCAGTTCTTC.

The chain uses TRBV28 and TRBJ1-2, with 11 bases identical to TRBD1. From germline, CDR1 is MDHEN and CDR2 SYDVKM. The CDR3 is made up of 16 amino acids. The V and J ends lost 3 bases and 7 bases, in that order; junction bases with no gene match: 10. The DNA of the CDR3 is TGTGCCAGCAGTTTTCGGACAGGGGGCTCTCGAGGTGGCTACACCTTC. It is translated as CASSFRTGGSRGGYTF.

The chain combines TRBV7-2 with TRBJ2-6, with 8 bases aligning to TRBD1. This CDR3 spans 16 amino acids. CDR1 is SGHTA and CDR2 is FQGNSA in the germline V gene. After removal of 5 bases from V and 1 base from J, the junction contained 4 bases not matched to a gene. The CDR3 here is CASSQRQGSGANVLTF. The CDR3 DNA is TGTGCCAGCAGCCAGAGACAGGGGTCTGGGGCCAACGTCCTGACTTTC.

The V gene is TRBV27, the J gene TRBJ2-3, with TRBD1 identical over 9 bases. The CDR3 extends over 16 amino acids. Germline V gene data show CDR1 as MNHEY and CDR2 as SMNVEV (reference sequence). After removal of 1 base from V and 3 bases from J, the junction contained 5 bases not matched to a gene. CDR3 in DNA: TGTGCCAGCAGTTTATTCGGGACAGGGTCGACAGATACGCAGTATTTT. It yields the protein CASSLFGTGSTDTQYF.

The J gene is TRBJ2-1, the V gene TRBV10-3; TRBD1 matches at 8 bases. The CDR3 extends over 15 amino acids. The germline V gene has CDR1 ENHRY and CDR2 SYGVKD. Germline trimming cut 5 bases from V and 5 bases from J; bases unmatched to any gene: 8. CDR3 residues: CAISSPQGANNEQFF. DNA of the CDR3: TGTGCCATCAGTTCTCCGCAGGGGGCAAACAATGAGCAGTTCTTC.

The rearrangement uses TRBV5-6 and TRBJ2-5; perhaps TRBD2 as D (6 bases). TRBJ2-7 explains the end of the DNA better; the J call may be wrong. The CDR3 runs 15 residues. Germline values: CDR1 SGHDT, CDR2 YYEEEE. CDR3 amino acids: CASSPPSSGVSEQYF. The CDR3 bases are TGTGCCAGCAGCCCACCGTCGTCGGGGGTCTCCGAGCAGTACTTC.

The CDR3 DNA reads TGTGCCAGCAGCTTAGGGGGAGGAAGACAAGAGACCCAGTACTTC. Translated, it gives CASSLGGGRQETQYF. The V call is TRBV7-2, the J call TRBJ2-5; a possible D gene is TRBD2 (6 bases). This CDR3 region has 15 residues. Germline V gene sequence: CDR1 SGHTA, CDR2 FQGNSA. Trimming removed 1 base at V and 2 bases at J, with 11 bases between.

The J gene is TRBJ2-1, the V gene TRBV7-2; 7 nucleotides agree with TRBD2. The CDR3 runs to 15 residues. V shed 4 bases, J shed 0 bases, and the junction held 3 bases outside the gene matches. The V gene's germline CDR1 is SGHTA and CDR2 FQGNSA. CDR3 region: CASSSSGNSYNEQFF. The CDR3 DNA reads TGTGCCAGCAGCTCTAGCGGAAACTCCTACAATGAGCAGTTCTTC.

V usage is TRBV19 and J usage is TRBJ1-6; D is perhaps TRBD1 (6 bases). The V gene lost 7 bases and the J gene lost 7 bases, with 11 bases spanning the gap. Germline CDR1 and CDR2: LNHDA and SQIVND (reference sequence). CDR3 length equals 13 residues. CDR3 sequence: CASNWGQNSPLHF. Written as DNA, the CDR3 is TGTGCCAGTAATTGGGGGCAAAATTCACCCCTCCACTTT.